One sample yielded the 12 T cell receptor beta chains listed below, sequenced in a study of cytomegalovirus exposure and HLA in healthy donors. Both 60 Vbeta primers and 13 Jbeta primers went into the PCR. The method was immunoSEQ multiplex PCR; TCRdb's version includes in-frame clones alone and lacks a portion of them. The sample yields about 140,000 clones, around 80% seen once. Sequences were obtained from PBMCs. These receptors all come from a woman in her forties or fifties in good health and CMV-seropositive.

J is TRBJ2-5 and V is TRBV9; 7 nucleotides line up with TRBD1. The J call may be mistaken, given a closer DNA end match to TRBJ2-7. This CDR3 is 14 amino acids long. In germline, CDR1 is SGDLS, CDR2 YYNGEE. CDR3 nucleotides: TGTGCCAGCAGCAGAGACAGGGTCTCCTACGAGCAGTACTTC. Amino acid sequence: CASSRDRVSYEQYF.

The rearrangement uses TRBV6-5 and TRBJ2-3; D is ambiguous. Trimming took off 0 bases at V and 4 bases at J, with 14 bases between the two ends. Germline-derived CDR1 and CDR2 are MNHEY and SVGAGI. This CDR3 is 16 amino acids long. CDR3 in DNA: TGTGCCAGCAGTTACTCGAGAGCTGGGCTCGCAGATACGCAGTATTTT. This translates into CASSYSRAGLADTQYF.

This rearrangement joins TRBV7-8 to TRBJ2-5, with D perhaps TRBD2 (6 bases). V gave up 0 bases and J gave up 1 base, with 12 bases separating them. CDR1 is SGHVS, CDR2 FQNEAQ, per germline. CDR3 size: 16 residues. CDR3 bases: TGTGCCAGCAGCTTAGCGGGGCGGGGAACCCAAGAGACCCAGTACTTC. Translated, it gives CASSLAGRGTQETQYF.

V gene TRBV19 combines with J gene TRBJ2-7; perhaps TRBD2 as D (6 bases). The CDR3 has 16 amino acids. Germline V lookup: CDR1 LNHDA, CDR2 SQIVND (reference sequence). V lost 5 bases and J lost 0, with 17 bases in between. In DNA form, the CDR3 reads TGTGCCAGTAGTCCCTGGGACTCCGGCAACTCCTACGAGCAGTACTTC. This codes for CASSPWDSGNSYEQYF.

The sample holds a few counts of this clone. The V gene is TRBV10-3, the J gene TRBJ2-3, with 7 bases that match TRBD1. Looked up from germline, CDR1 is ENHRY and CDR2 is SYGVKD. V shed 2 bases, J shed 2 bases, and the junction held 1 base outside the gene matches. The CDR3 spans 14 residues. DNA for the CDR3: TGTGCCATCAGTGAGGGACAGGACACAGATACGCAGTATTTT. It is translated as CAISEGQDTDTQYF.

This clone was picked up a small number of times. CDR3 region: CASSVSGVSGNTEAFF. The CDR3 DNA reads TGTGCCAGCAGCGTATCGGGGGTGTCTGGGAACACTGAAGCTTTCTTT. This sequence joins TRBV9 and TRBJ1-1; weak D call: TRBD1 (5 bases). CDR1 and CDR2 from the germline V gene are SGDLS and YYNGEE. The CDR3 extends over 16 amino acids. Trimming took off 1 base at V and 1 base at J, with 14 bases between the two ends.

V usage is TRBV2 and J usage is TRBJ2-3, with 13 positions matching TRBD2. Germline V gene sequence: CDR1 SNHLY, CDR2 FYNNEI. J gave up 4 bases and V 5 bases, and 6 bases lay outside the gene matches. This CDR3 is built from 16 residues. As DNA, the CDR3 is TGTGCCAGCAGTATGACTAGCGGGGGGTCCGCAGATACGCAGTATTTT. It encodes CASSMTSGGSADTQYF.

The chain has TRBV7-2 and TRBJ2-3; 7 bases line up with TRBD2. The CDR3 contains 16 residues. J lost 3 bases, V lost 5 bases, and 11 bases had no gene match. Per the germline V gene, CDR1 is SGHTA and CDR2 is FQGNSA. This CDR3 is CASSPGGLGGTDTQYF. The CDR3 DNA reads TGTGCCAGCAGCCCCGGCGGGTTGGGGGGGACAGATACGCAGTATTTT.

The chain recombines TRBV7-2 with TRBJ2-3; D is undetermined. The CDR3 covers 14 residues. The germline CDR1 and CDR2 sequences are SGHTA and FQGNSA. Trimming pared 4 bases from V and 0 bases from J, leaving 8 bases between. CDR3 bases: TGTGCCAGCAGCTCTGGCCCTAGCACAGATACGCAGTATTTT. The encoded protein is CASSSGPSTDTQYF.

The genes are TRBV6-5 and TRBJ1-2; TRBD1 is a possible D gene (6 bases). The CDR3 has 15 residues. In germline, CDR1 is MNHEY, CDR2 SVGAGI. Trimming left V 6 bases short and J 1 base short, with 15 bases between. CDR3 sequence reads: CASSPGGALNYGYTF. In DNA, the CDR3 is TGTGCCAGCAGCCCTGGGGGGGCCCTTAACTATGGCTACACCTTC.

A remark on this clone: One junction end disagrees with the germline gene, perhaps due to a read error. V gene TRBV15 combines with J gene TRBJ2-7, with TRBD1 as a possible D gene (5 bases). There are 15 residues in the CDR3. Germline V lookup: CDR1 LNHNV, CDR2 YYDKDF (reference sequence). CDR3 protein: CATSRDRARTYEQYF. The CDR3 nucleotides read TGTGCCACCAGCCGAGACAGAGCCAGGACCTACGAGCAGTACTTC.

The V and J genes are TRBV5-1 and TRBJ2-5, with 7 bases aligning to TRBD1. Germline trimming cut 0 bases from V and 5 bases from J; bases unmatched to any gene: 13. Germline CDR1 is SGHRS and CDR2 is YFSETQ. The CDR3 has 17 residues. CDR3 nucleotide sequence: TGCGCCAGCAGCTTGGGCCCTCGGTTGACAGGGCGGGAGACCCAGTACTTC. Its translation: CASSLGPRLTGRETQYF.